This T cell receptor (beta chain) was recovered during a study of somatic mutations in cytotoxic T cells in rheumatoid arthritis. On the study more broadly: Flow sorting yielded some V beta antibody-stained T-cell populations at nearly 100% purity, among them V beta1+ cells sequenced for TCRB.

Measured with immunoSEQ multiplex PCR; TCRdb has only the in-frame clones, and not every one. The sample shows 20,000 to 25,000 clones, roughly 84% of them seen only once. J gave up 2 bases and V 2 bases, and 14 bases lay outside the gene matches. The germline gives CDR1 SGHRS, CDR2 YFSETQ. The CDR3 is 19 amino acids. The sample consisted of CD8+ T cells sorted from blood. The TCR sequence derives from a woman aged 50 to 60 in good health. This chain links TRBV5-1 with TRBJ2-3; 10 nucleotides align to TRBD2. In DNA form, the CDR3 reads TGCGCCAGCAGCTTTGCCCCCACGGCTAGCGGGGGCGTCACAGATACGCAGTATTTT. Translating it yields CASSFAPTASGGVTDTQYF.